The T cell receptor beta chain under discussion was sequenced for a study of PD-1 blockade in mismatch repair-deficient tumors. Study information: Patients had approximately 12 mismatch repair-deficient cancer types and were previously treated and progressing.

For this clone: Its antigen is unknown.

Profiled with immunoSEQ multiplex PCR; TCRdb holds only in-frame clones, not every one. The profile shows roughly 120,000 clones, 60% to 85% of them singletons. Mismatch repair deficiency was confirmed in all patients, by PCR or immunohistochemistry. TCR sequencing covered three patients who responded to pembrolizumab. Study observations and caveats: After pembrolizumab, tumor-resident clones rose rapidly, then generally contracted before radiologic responses.

Sequencing was performed on peripheral blood, taken about 13 months after starting pembrolizumab. This TCR was recovered from an adult with mismatch repair-deficient cancer.

The CDR3 nucleotides are TGTGCCAGCAGCTCGGACAGGATAAACAATGAGCAGTTCTTC. Amino acids: CASSSDRINNEQFF. The V gene is TRBV5-6, the J gene TRBJ2-1, with 7 positions matching TRBD1. The junction had 5 bases not matched to a gene; V was cut back by 3 bases and J by 5 bases. The CDR3 spans 14 residues. Germline CDR1 is SGHDT and CDR2 is YYEEEE.